This T cell receptor beta chain was found in a study of control samples from healthy donors and cancer patients (TCRdb year 2020). Counted from cysteine to phenylalanine, this CDR3 has 13 amino acids. The CDR3 DNA has 39 bases and is translated from base 1. Sequences SGHDT (CDR1) and YYEEEE (CDR2) are obtained from the germline V gene. The germline V end is reduced by 3 bases and the J end by 7 bases; junction bases left unmatched: 5. The library was obtained by the immunoSEQ multiplex PCR assay. In its TCRdb copy, this immuneACCESS table keeps in-frame sequences only and misses some clones. Where compared with another copy, unresolved V genes explain less than half of these, and the others have no known cause. The sample table shows under 100,000 clones, and about 88% are seen once. Roughly an eighth of the sample rests with the top ten. Remarks on this clone: The target of this receptor is not known. No base qualities exist here, and no much larger clone lies one base off it.

Recombination linked TRBV5-6 to TRBJ2-7, with 9 bases aligning to TRBD1. Specimen: blood. This receptor was obtained from a woman aged 70-85 years in good health. In nucleotides, the sequence is TGTGCCAGCAGCTCGGACAGGGGAGGTGAGCAGTACTTC. This encodes CASSSDRGGEQYF.